The next 27 T cell receptor beta chains were all read from a single sample in a study of blood T cell repertoires in COVID-19. TCRdb keeps only in-frame clones here, not all; method: immunoSEQ multiplex PCR. The sample yields 130,000 to 150,000 clones, over 70% seen once. Sequenced input: peripheral blood. All receptors derive from a man aged 50-59 years who had recovered from COVID-19.

There are a few counts of this clone. The chain uses TRBV30 and TRBJ2-1; D might be TRBD1 (6 bases). Trimming took 1 base from V and 3 from J, leaving 13 bases between them. This CDR3 contains 15 residues. Germline CDR1 reads GTSNPN; CDR2 reads SVGIG (reference sequence). The CDR3 region is CAWSGTQGNYNEQFF. The CDR3 bases are TGTGCCTGGAGTGGGACGCAGGGGAACTACAATGAGCAGTTCTTC.

This rearrangement joins TRBV7-2 to TRBJ2-2, with a weak D call TRBD1 (5 bases). Germline V gene lookup returns CDR1 SGHTA and CDR2 FQGNSA. The ends were cut back, 1 base at V and 7 bases at J, with 16 bases in the middle. The length of the CDR3 is 16 residues. CDR3 sequence: CASSLESRQGSGELFF. CDR3 in DNA: TGTGCCAGCAGCTTAGAGTCTCGGCAGGGCAGCGGGGAGCTGTTTTTT. Variable domain in full (rest from reference TRBV7-2 and TRBJ2-2): GAGVSQSPSNKVTEKGKDVELRCDPISGHTALYWYRQSLGQGLEFLIYFQGNSAPDKSGLPSDRFSAERTGGSVSTLTIQRTQQEDSAVYLCASSLESRQGSGELFFGEGSRLTVL.

This clone occurred once. The chain couples TRBV5-5 to TRBJ2-6; possibly TRBD2 for D (5 bases). CDR3 length: 14 residues. CDR1 and CDR2 from the germline V gene are SGHKS and YYEKEE (reference sequence). V was shortened by 4 bases and J by 3 bases, with 8 bases between the two germline ends. CDR3 protein: CASSPGSGANVLTF. In DNA form, the CDR3 reads TGTGCCAGCAGCCCGGGGAGTGGGGCCAACGTCCTGACTTTC.

Here the CDR3 DNA reads TGCGCCAGCAGCCCGGACAGCGTAAATGAAAAACTGTTTTTT. It is translated as CASSPDSVNEKLFF. The chain employs TRBV4-3 and TRBJ1-4; D possibly corresponds to TRBD1 (6 bases). CDR1 and CDR2 from the germline V gene are LGHNA and YSLEER. The CDR3 has 14 residues. Trimming took 4 bases from V and 5 from J, leaving 11 bases between them.

In this sample, this clone turned up once. The rearrangement joins TRBV29-1 to TRBJ1-2; TRBD1 is a possible D gene (5 bases). The CDR3 runs to 13 residues. V was shortened by 3 bases and J by 3 bases, with 11 bases between the two germline ends. Germline assignment: CDR1 SQVTM and CDR2 ANQGSEA. CDR3 DNA: TGCAGCGTTGATGGGGGAGGGCACTATGGCTACACCTTC. Amino acids: CSVDGGGHYGYTF.

V gene TRBV5-4 combines with J gene TRBJ2-1; 7 bases fit TRBD2. This CDR3 is 15 amino acids long. The V and J ends lost 0 bases and 1 base, in that order; junction bases with no gene match: 1. The V gene's germline CDR1 is SGHNT and CDR2 YYREEE (reference sequence). The CDR3 is CASSLDGGSYNEQFF. The DNA for the CDR3 is TGTGCCAGCAGCTTGGACGGGGGGTCCTACAATGAGCAGTTCTTC.

This rearrangement joins TRBV7-2 to TRBJ2-3; a possible D gene is TRBD2 (6 bases). CDR1 is SGHTA, CDR2 FQGNSA, per germline. The CDR3 sequence is 15 residues long. Trimming removed 1 base from V and 2 bases from J, with 10 bases in between. CDR3 sequence: CASSLDGGSTDTQYF. CDR3 coding DNA: TGTGCCAGCAGCTTAGATGGGGGGTCCACAGATACGCAGTATTTT.

This chain connects TRBV18 to TRBJ2-7; possible D gene TRBD1, 8 bases. Per germline, CDR1 KGHSH and CDR2 LQKENI. V was clipped by 5 bases and J by 6 bases, with 17 bases between them. This CDR3 has 14 residues. The CDR3 reads CASSSGQGGLEQYF. In DNA form, the CDR3 reads TGTGCCAGCTCATCAGGACAGGGAGGGCTCGAGCAGTACTTC.

The chain combines TRBV5-1 with TRBJ2-7; 8 bases are a match to TRBD1. This CDR3 is 12 amino acids long. V dropped 4 bases and J dropped 6; count of bases not matched to a gene: 3. From germline, CDR1 is SGHRS and CDR2 YFSETQ. The CDR3 loop reads CASSVDRAEQYF. DNA of the CDR3: TGCGCCAGCAGCGTGGACAGGGCCGAGCAGTACTTC.

The chain combines TRBV29-1 with TRBJ1-2, with D perhaps TRBD1 (5 bases). The CDR3 length is 14 residues. CDR1 is SQVTM, CDR2 ANQGSEA, per germline. Trimming pared 1 base from V and 5 bases from J, leaving 14 bases between. CDR3 DNA: TGCAGCGTTGAAGTGTGGGGGAGGGTATATGGCTACACCTTC. It codes for CSVEVWGRVYGYTF.

J is TRBJ1-5 and V is TRBV18; 7 bases are a match to TRBD1. The CDR3 contains 15 residues. The V gene's germline CDR1 is KGHSH and CDR2 LQKENI. The J segment lost 5 bases and the V segment lost 3 bases, leaving 7 bases of the junction unmatched. This CDR3 reads CASSPSTGLDQPQHF. The CDR3 DNA is TGTGCCAGCTCACCCTCGACAGGGCTTGATCAGCCCCAGCATTTT.

The genes are TRBV28 and TRBJ1-6; the match to TRBD1 covers 8 bases. CDR3 length: 14 residues. The germline V gene encodes CDR1 MDHEN and CDR2 SYDVKM. The trim removed 2 bases at V and 7 bases at J, leaving 1 base unmatched. CDR3 DNA: TGTGCCAGCAGTTTACGACAGGGGAATTCACCCCTCCACTTT. This encodes CASSLRQGNSPLHF.

The rearrangement uses TRBV5-8 and TRBJ1-2; D unresolved. CDR1 is SGHTS, CDR2 YDEGEE, per germline. This CDR3 contains 15 residues. V gave up 5 bases and J gave up 7 bases, with 21 bases separating them. CDR3 DNA: TGTGCCAGCAGGTCTCTGGGAGGCCACTATACTGGCTACACCTTC. Translation: CASRSLGGHYTGYTF.

This clone came up once. The chain carries TRBV9 and TRBJ2-6; D ambiguous. Germline V lookup: CDR1 SGDLS, CDR2 YYNGEE. Trimming pared 0 bases from V and 4 bases from J, leaving 14 bases between. The CDR3 totals 17 residues. CDR3 coding DNA: TGTGCCAGCAGCGTAGCTACGAGAGGTCCCGGGGCCAACGTCCTGACTTTC. This encodes CASSVATRGPGANVLTF.

This rearrangement joins TRBV5-4 to TRBJ2-1, with 8 bases identical to TRBD2. V dropped 4 bases and J dropped 1; count of bases not matched to a gene: 10. CDR3 size: 17 residues. Germline CDR1 reads SGHNT; CDR2 reads YYREEE (reference sequence). In nucleotides, the CDR3 is TGTGCCAGCAGCCCGGGGGGGGGCTCAAGTTCCTACAATGAGCAGTTCTTC. Translated: CASSPGGGSSSYNEQFF.

The V and J genes are TRBV27 and TRBJ2-2; 10 nucleotides agree with TRBD1. This CDR3 contains 14 residues. J was trimmed by 6 bases and V by 6 bases; bases with no gene match: 4. Germline-derived CDR1 and CDR2 are MNHEY and SMNVEV (reference sequence). The CDR3 here is CASSGTGAAGELFF. The CDR3 DNA reads TGTGCCAGCAGCGGGACAGGGGCGGCCGGGGAGCTGTTTTTT.

This chain joins TRBV5-6 and TRBJ2-1, with 9 bases matching TRBD2. Trimming cost V 0 bases and J 9 bases; bases outside gene matches: 7. This CDR3 is built from 15 residues. Germline V gives CDR1 SGHDT, CDR2 YYEEEE. The CDR3 region is CASSLDLAGASEQFF. The CDR3 bases are TGTGCCAGCAGCTTGGACTTAGCGGGGGCTTCTGAGCAGTTCTTC.

The V and J genes are TRBV10-2 and TRBJ2-1; tentatively, D is TRBD2 (5 bases). Germline V gene lookup returns CDR1 WSHSY and CDR2 SAAADI. V lost 3 bases and J 0 bases, leaving 12 bases between the germline ends. The CDR3 is 16 amino acids. The CDR3 DNA follows: TGCGCCAGCAGTGATCGTCGAGGGAGCTCCTACAATGAGCAGTTCTTC. Translated: CASSDRRGSSYNEQFF.

The rearrangement joins TRBV2 to TRBJ2-2; TRBD2 agrees at 8 bases. This CDR3 has 15 amino acids. The germline V gene has CDR1 SNHLY and CDR2 FYNNEI. J gave up 6 bases and V 5 bases, and 8 bases lay outside the gene matches. CDR3 loop: CASSRLARKAGELFF. CDR3 DNA: TGTGCCAGCAGTCGACTAGCGAGGAAGGCCGGGGAGCTGTTTTTT.

The V call is TRBV21-1, the J call TRBJ2-7; no DNA check was done on the table's D call, TRBD2. TRBV21-1 is assigned pseudogene status. The CDR3 covers 16 residues. The CDR3 loop reads CASSKEGGGCSYEQYF. The CDR3 nucleotides are TGTGCCAGCAGCAAAGAGGGCGGGGGTTGCTCCTACGAGCAGTACTTC.

V gene TRBV11-3 combines with J gene TRBJ2-7; D is undetermined. Looked up from germline, CDR1 is SGHNT and CDR2 is YENEEA. Trimming took off 1 base at V and 0 bases at J, with 4 bases between the two ends. There are 13 residues in the CDR3. CDR3 residues: CASSLALSYEQYF. The CDR3 bases are TGTGCCAGCAGCTTAGCACTCTCCTACGAGCAGTACTTC.

The V and J genes are TRBV29-1 and TRBJ1-1, with D possibly matching TRBD1 (5 bases). The CDR3 spans 15 residues. CDR1 SQVTM and CDR2 ANQGSEA come from the germline V gene. The V gene lost 6 bases and the J gene lost 0 bases, with 17 bases spanning the gap. The CDR3 region is CSVGRAWGMNTEAFF. For the CDR3, the DNA is TGCAGCGTCGGGAGGGCGTGGGGCATGAACACTGAAGCTTTCTTT. Drawing the rest from reference TRBV29-1 and TRBJ1-1, the complete variable domain is SAVISQKPSRDICQRGTSLTIQCQVDSQVTMMFWYRQQPGQSLTLIATANQGSEATYESGFVIDKFPISRPNLTFSTLTVSNMSPEDSSIYLCSVGRAWGMNTEAFFGQGTRLTVV.

The gene calls are TRBV12-3 or TRBV12-4 and TRBJ1-4; 7 nucleotides line up with TRBD1. This CDR3 spans 13 amino acids. Trimming removed 6 bases from V and 7 bases from J; junction bases left unmatched: 5. This CDR3 is CASSDGTAEKLFF. The CDR3 nucleotides read TGTGCCAGCAGCGACGGGACAGCTGAAAAACTGTTTTTT.

J is TRBJ2-3 and V is TRBV5-4; 9 nucleotides align to TRBD2. This CDR3 contains 15 residues. V shed 5 bases and J 6 bases; nucleotides not matched to a gene: 10. Germline-derived CDR1 and CDR2 are SGHNT and YYREEE (reference sequence). The CDR3 loop is CASRFFGGGADTQYF. In nucleotides, the CDR3 is TGTGCCAGCAGGTTTTTCGGCGGGGGGGCCGATACGCAGTATTTT.

The chain joins TRBV30 to TRBJ1-3; 7 nucleotides line up with TRBD1. Germline V gene data show CDR1 as GTSNPN and CDR2 as SVGIG (reference sequence). There are 15 residues in the CDR3. V lost 6 bases and J lost 0; bases outside the gene matches: 8. The CDR3 region is CACGTVPGSGNTIYF. For the CDR3, the DNA is TGTGCCTGTGGGACAGTACCCGGCTCTGGAAACACCATATATTTT.

The rearrangement uses TRBV5-4 and TRBJ2-7; 10 bases align to TRBD2. V lost 4 bases and J lost 3; bases outside the gene matches: 10. Germline V gene data show CDR1 as SGHNT and CDR2 as YYREEE (reference sequence). The CDR3 is 16 residues long. CDR3 in DNA: TGTGCCAGCAGCCCGGCTAGCGGGGGTCCGCTCTACGAGCAGTACTTC. This sequence encodes CASSPASGGPLYEQYF.

The V gene is TRBV7-9, the J gene TRBJ1-3; D gene unclear. V lost 5 bases to trimming and J lost 7 bases, with 12 bases between them. The CDR3 runs to 13 residues. Per the germline V gene, CDR1 is SEHNR and CDR2 is FQNEAQ (reference sequence). DNA for the CDR3: TGTGCCAGCAGCCCGGGTCCCTTGAACACCATATATTTT. Protein product: CASSPGPLNTIYF.